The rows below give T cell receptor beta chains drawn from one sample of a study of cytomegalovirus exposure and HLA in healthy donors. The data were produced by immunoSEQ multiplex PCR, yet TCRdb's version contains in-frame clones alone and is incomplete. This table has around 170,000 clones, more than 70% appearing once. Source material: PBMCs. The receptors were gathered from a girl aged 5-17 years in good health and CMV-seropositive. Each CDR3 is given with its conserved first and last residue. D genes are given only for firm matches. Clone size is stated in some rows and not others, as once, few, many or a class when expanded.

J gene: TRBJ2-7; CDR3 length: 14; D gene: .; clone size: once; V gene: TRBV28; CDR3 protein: CASSYTPTTYEQYF; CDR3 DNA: TGTGCCAGCAGTTACACCCCGACAACCTACGAGCAGTACTTC
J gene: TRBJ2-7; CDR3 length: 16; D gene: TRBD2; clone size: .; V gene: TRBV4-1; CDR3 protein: CASSLAAGGPSYEQYF; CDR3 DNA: TGCGCCAGCAGCCTCGCCGCGGGAGGCCCGTCCTACGAGCAGTACTTC
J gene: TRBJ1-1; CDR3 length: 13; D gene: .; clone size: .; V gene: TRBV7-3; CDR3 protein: CASSQDYYTEAFF; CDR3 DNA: TGTGCCAGCAGCCAAGACTACTACACTGAAGCTTTCTTT
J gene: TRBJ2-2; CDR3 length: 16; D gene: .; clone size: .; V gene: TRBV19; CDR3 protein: CASSIARLTFTGELFF; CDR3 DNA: TGTGCCAGTAGTATCGCGCGGTTGACTTTTACCGGGGAGCTGTTTTTT
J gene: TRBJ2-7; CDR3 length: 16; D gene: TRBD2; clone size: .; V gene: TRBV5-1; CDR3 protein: CASSLGTSGPPYEQYF; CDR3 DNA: TGCGCCAGCAGCTTGGGGACTAGCGGGCCCCCCTACGAGCAGTACTTC
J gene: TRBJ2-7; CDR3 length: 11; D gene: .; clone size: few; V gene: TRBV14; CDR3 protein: CASSQGGDKYF; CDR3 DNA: TGTGCCAGCAGCCAAGGGGGCGATAAGTACTTC
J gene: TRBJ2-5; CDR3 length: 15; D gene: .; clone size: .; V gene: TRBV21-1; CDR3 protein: CASSRRQGIQETQYF; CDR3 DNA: TGTGCCAGCAGCAGACGACAAGGAATCCAAGAGACCCAGTACTTC
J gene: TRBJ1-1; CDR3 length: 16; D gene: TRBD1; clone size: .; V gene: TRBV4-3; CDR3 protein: CASSPLPDRGFTEAFF; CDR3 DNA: TGCGCCAGCAGCCCACTCCCGGACAGGGGATTTACTGAAGCTTTCTTT
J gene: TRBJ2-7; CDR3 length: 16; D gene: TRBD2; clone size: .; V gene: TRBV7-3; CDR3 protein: CASSKKLAGGPHEQYF; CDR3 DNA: TGTGCCAGCAGCAAAAAACTAGCGGGAGGGCCTCACGAGCAGTACTTC
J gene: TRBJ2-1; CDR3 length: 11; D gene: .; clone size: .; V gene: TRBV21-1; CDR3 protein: CASSKVYEQFF; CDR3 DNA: TGTGCCAGCAGCAAAGTATATGAGCAGTTCTTC
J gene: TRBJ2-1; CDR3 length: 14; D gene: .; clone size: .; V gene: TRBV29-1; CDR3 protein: CSVEADSSYNEQFF; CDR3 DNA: TGCAGCGTTGAGGCGGATAGCTCCTACAATGAGCAGTTCTTC
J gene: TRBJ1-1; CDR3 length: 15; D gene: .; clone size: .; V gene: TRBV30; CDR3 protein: CAWSFFGGKGTEAFF; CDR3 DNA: TGTGCCTGGAGTTTTTTCGGGGGGAAGGGGACTGAAGCTTTCTTT
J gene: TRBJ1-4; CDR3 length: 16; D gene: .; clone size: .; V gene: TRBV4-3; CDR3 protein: CASSQEGDREGEKLFF; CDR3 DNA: TGCGCCAGCAGCCAGGAGGGGGATCGGGAGGGGGAAAAACTGTTTTTT
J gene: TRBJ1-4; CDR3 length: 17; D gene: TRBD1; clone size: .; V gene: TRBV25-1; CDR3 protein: CASVLPGGSSTNEKLFF; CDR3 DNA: TGTGCCAGCGTCCTTCCAGGGGGATCCTCCACTAATGAAAAACTGTTTTTT
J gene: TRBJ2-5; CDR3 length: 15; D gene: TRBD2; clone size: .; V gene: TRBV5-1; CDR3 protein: CASSLIREGLETQYF; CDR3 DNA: TGCGCCAGCAGCTTGATCCGGGAGGGCCTTGAGACCCAGTACTTC
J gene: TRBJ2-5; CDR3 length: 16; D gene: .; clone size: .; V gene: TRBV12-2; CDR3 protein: CASRLEGVGGEETQYF; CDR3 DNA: TGTGCAAGTCGCTTAGAAGGGGTTGGGGGCGAGGAGACCCAGTACTTC
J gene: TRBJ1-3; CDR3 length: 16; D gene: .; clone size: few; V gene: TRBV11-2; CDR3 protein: CASSSSPDPRRNTIYF; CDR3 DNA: TGTGCCAGCAGCTCATCTCCAGACCCTCGGCGGAACACCATATATTTT
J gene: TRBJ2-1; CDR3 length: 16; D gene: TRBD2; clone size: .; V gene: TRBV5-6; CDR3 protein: CASSPWGRVLYNEQFF; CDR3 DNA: TGTGCCAGCAGCCCGTGGGGGAGGGTATTGTACAATGAGCAGTTCTTC
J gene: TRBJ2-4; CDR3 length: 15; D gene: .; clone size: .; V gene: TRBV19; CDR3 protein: CASSIVSVPVNIQYF; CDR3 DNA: TGTGCCAGTAGTATAGTTAGCGTTCCGGTGAACATTCAGTACTTC
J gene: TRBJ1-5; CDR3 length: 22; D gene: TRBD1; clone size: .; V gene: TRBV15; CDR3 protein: CATSRDNPPRQGGNHSNQPQHF; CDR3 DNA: TGTGCCACCAGCAGAGATAACCCCCCGCGACAGGGGGGTAATCATAGCAATCAGCCCCAGCATTTT
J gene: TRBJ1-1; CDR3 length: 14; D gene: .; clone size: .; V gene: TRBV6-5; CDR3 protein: CASSYSFGNTEAFF; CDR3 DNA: TGTGCCAGCAGTTACTCGTTCGGGAACACTGAAGCTTTCTTT
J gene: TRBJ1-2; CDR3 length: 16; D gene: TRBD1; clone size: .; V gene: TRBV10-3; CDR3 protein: CAISEPGTGLVYGYTF; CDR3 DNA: TGTGCCATCAGTGAACCCGGGACAGGACTTGTCTATGGCTACACCTTC
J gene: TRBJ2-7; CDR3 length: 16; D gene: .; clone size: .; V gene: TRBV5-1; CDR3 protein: CASSFGQPGSRYEQYF; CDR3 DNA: TGCGCCAGCAGCTTTGGACAGCCAGGTTCGCGCTACGAGCAGTACTTC
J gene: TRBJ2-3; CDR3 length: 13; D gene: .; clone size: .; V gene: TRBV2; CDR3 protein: CATGQGSTDTQYF; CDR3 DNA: TGTGCCACTGGGCAGGGTAGCACAGATACGCAGTATTTT
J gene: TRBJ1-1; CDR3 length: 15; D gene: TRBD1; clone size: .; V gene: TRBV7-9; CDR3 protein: CASSLEDRGLGEAFF; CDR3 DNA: TGTGCCAGCAGCTTAGAAGACAGGGGGCTGGGTGAAGCTTTCTTT
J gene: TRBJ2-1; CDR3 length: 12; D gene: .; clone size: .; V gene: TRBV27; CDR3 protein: CASSPSSREQFF; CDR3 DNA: TGTGCCAGCAGTCCTTCCTCCAGGGAGCAGTTCTTC
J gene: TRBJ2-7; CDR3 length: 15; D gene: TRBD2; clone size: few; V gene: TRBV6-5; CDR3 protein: CASSYSLAAPYEQYF; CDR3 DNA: TGTGCCAGCAGTTACTCGCTAGCGGCGCCCTACGAGCAGTACTTC
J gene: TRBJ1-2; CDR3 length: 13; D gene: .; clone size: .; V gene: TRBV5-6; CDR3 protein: CASSLGGVETYTF; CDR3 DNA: TGTGCCAGCAGCTTGGGAGGCGTCGAGACCTACACCTTC
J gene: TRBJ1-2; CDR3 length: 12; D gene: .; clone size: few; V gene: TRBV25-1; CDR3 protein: CASSGRGRGYTF; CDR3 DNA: TGTGCCAGCAGTGGCAGAGGGAGAGGCTACACCTTC
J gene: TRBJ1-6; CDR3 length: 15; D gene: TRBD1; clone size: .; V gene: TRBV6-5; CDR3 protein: CASSQIGTANSPLHF; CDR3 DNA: TGTGCCAGCAGTCAAATCGGGACAGCTAATTCACCCCTCCACTTT
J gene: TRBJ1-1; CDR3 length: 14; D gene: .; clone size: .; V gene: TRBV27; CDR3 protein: CASSFGGVSTEAFF; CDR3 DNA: TGTGCCAGCAGTTTTGGCGGAGTCAGCACTGAAGCTTTCTTT
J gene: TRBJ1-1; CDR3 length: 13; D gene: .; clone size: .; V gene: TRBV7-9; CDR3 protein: CASSHVGGTEAFF; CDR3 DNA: TGTGCCAGCAGCCACGTGGGGGGCACTGAAGCTTTCTTT
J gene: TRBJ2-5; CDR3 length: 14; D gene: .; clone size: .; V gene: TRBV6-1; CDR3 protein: CASSEKPGWETQYF; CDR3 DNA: TGTGCCAGCAGTGAAAAACCGGGATGGGAGACCCAGTACTTC
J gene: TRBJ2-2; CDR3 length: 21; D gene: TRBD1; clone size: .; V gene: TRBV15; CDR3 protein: CATSRDRVQGRPRPYTGELFF; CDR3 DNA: TGTGCCACCAGCAGAGATAGGGTACAGGGGAGACCCCGACCTTACACCGGGGAGCTGTTTTTT
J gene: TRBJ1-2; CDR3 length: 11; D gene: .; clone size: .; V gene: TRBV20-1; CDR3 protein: CSVSIQSGYTF; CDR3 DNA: TGCAGTGTGTCCATACAAAGTGGCTACACCTTC
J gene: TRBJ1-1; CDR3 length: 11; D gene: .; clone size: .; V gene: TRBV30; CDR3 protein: CASGREFEAFF; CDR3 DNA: TGTGCCTCAGGCCGGGAGTTTGAAGCTTTCTTT
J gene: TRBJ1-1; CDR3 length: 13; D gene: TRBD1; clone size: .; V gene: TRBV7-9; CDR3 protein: CASSLAQGGEAFF; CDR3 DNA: TGTGCCAGCAGCTTAGCGCAGGGGGGTGAAGCTTTCTTT
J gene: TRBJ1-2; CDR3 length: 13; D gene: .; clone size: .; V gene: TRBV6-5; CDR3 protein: CASSYRAQGGYTF; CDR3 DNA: TGTGCCAGCAGTTACAGGGCGCAGGGTGGCTACACCTTC
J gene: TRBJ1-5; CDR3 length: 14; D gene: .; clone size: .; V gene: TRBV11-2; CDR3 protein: CASSPDRLSQPQHF; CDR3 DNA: TGTGCCAGCAGCCCCGACAGGCTATCCCAGCCCCAGCATTTT
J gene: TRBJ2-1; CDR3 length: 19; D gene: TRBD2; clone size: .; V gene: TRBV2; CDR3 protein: CASRTPGTSGRASYNEQFF; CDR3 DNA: TGTGCCAGCAGAACCCCCGGGACTAGCGGGAGGGCGTCCTACAATGAGCAGTTCTTC
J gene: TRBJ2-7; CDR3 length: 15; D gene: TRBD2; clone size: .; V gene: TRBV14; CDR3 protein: CASSPTQGGSYEQYF; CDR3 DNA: TGTGCCAGCAGCCCCACCCAGGGAGGGTCCTACGAGCAGTACTTC
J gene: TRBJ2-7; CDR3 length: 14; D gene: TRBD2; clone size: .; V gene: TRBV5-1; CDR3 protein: CASSLGLAGDEQYF; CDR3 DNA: TGCGCCAGCAGCTTGGGTCTAGCGGGAGACGAGCAGTACTTC
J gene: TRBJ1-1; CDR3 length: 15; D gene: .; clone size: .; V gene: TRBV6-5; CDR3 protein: CASSYSAGSNTEAFF; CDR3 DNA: TGTGCCAGCAGTTACTCGGCCGGGAGCAACACTGAAGCTTTCTTT
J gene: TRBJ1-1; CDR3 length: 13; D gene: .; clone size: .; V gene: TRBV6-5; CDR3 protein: CASSYLGRTEAFF; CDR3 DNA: TGTGCCAGCAGTTACCTGGGGAGAACTGAAGCTTTCTTT
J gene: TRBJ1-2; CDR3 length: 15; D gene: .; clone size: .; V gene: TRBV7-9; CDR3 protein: CASSLGRGSNYGYTF; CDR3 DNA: TGTGCCAGCAGCTTAGGAAGGGGCTCTAACTATGGCTACACCTTC
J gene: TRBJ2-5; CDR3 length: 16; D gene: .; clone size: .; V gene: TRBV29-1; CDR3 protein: CSVVEDSRWGVMTPYF; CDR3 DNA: TGCAGCGTTGTAGAGGATTCACGATGGGGGGTGATGACCCCGTACTTC
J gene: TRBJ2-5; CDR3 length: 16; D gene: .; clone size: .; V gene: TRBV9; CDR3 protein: CASSPVRSGSFRTQYF; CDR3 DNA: TGTGCCAGCAGCCCAGTGAGGAGCGGTAGCTTCAGGACCCAGTACTTC
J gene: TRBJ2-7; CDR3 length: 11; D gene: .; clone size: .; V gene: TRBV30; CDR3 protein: CAWTQGYEQYF; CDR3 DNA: TGTGCCTGGACACAGGGCTACGAGCAGTACTTC
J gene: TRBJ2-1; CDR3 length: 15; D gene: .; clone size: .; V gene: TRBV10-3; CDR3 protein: CAISEKSGTYNEQFF; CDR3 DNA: TGTGCCATCAGTGAGAAAAGCGGAACATACAATGAGCAGTTCTTC
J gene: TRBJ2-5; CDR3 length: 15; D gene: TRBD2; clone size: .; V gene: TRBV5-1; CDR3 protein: CASTSSGNIQETQYF; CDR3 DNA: TGCGCCAGCACCTCTAGCGGGAACATTCAAGAGACCCAGTACTTC
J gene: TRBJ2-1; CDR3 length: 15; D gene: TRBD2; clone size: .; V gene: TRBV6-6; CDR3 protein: CASSYLAGGYNEQFF; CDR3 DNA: TGTGCCAGCAGTTACTTGGCGGGGGGTTACAATGAGCAGTTCTTC
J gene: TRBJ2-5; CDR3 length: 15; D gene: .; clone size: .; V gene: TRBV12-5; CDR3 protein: CASGSQDRPQETQYF; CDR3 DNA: TGTGCTAGTGGTTCGCAAGACAGACCCCAAGAGACCCAGTACTTC
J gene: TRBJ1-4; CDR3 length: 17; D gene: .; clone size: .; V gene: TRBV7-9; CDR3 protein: CASSASWPGGEGEKLFF; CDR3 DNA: TGTGCCAGCAGTGCTAGTTGGCCGGGGGGAGAGGGTGAAAAACTGTTTTTT
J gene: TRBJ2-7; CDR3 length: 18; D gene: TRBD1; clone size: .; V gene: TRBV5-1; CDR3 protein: CASSSLHGQGRLPYEQYF; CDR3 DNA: TGCGCCAGCAGCTCACTGCACGGACAGGGCAGACTCCCCTACGAGCAGTACTTC
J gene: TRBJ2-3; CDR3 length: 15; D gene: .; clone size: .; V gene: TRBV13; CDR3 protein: CASSLLQASTDTQYF; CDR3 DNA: TGTGCCAGCAGCTTATTACAGGCGAGCACAGATACGCAGTATTTT